This entry lists 17 T cell receptor beta chains sequenced from one sample in a study of control samples from healthy donors and cancer patients (TCRdb year 2020). The library was made by the immunoSEQ multiplex PCR assay. The table was pulled from immuneACCESS by TCRdb, which kept in-frame rearrangements only. Such tables lose some clones; where checked, under half of the loss comes from unresolved V genes, and the rest has no known cause. The sample table contains around 180,000 clones; only one count was recorded for around 94% of them. The top ten clonotypes cover around 1.3% of the sample. The sample comprised blood. Source of these receptors: a woman aged 18 to 35 in good health.

The CDR3 DNA sequence: TGCGCCAGCAGCGCGACCAACGGAGCATATGGCTACACCTTC. It specifies CASSATNGAYGYTF. This sequence joins TRBV5-1 and TRBJ1-2; no reliable D call. This CDR3 is 14 amino acids long. Germline V gene lookup returns CDR1 SGHRS and CDR2 YFSETQ. Trimming pared 4 bases from V and 5 bases from J, leaving 15 bases between.

This clone was found a few times. The CDR3 nucleotides are TGTGCCAGTAGTTTTAGGGGCACCGGGGAGCTGTTTTTT. Translating it yields CASSFRGTGELFF. The genes are TRBV19 and TRBJ2-2; the D gene is possibly TRBD1 (5 bases). The CDR3 has 13 residues. Germline loops: CDR1 LNHDA, CDR2 SQIVND (reference sequence). V gave up 5 bases and J gave up 4 bases, with 8 bases separating them.

This rearrangement joins TRBV6-5 to TRBJ2-7; 7 bases fit TRBD1. This CDR3 comprises 14 residues. With V trimmed by 2 bases and J by 2 bases, 3 bases remained unmatched. CDR1 and CDR2 from the germline V gene are MNHEY and SVGAGI. DNA of the CDR3: TGTGCCAGCAGTTACCTGACAGGGACCTACGAGCAGTACTTC. It specifies CASSYLTGTYEQYF.

The V gene is TRBV6-5, the J gene TRBJ2-1, with 12 bases identical to TRBD2. Germline loops: CDR1 MNHEY, CDR2 SVGAGI. The CDR3 has 15 amino acids. With 6 bases clipped from V and 7 bases from J, the junction kept 7 bases outside the gene matches. The CDR3 DNA is TGTGCCAGCAGACCAACTAGCGGGAGGCGGAATGAGCAGTTCTTC. It specifies CASRPTSGRRNEQFF.

The chain links TRBV2 to TRBJ2-2; D is possibly TRBD1 or TRBD2 (5 bases each). The germline gives CDR1 SNHLY, CDR2 FYNNEI. CDR3 length: 15 amino acids. V shed 7 bases and J shed 2 bases, with 14 bases lying between them. CDR3 DNA: TGTGCCAGCAAGATAGGGGACCCAAACACCGGGGAGCTGTTTTTT. It translates to CASKIGDPNTGELFF.

This CDR3 is CASMGGNQPQHF. CDR3 nucleotides: TGTGCCAGCATGGGGGGTAATCAGCCCCAGCATTTT. V is TRBV28 and J is TRBJ1-5, with D perhaps matching TRBD1 (5 bases). The CDR3 is made up of 12 amino acids. V lost 7 bases, J lost 4 bases, and 8 bases lay in between. Germline V CDR1 and CDR2: MDHEN, SYDVKM.

V usage is TRBV7-2 and J usage is TRBJ2-2, with D perhaps TRBD2 (5 bases). The germline CDR1 and CDR2 sequences are SGHTA and FQGNSA. V shed 5 bases and J shed 6 bases, with 19 bases lying between them. CDR3 length: 16 residues. The CDR3 sequence is CASSKNRVAGAGELFF. Here the CDR3 DNA reads TGTGCCAGCAGCAAGAATCGGGTGGCCGGGGCCGGGGAGCTGTTTTTT.

This chain connects TRBV18 to TRBJ2-1; D may correspond to TRBD1 or TRBD2 (5 bases each). The V gene's germline CDR1 is KGHSH and CDR2 LQKENI. V was shortened by 3 bases and J by 6 bases, with 12 bases between the two germline ends. CDR3 size: 14 residues. The chain's CDR3 is CASSPGTKGNEQFF. CDR3 sequence (DNA): TGTGCCAGCTCACCGGGGACGAAGGGCAATGAGCAGTTCTTC.

This chain connects TRBV5-1 to TRBJ2-3; 8 bases are a match to TRBD2. The V gene end was trimmed by 0 bases and the J gene end by 4 bases; junction bases not matched to a gene: 4. Per germline, CDR1 SGHRS and CDR2 YFSETQ. The CDR3 is 15 amino acids. The CDR3 protein is CASSLGSGSADTQYF. In DNA, the CDR3 is TGCGCCAGCAGCTTGGGGAGCGGGAGTGCAGATACGCAGTATTTT.

The chain joins TRBV2 to TRBJ1-2; D ambiguous. The length of the CDR3 is 11 residues. Germline assignment: CDR1 SNHLY and CDR2 FYNNEI. Trimming took 7 bases from V and 2 from J, leaving 5 bases between them. The CDR3 reads CASKLNYGYTF. DNA for the CDR3: TGTGCCAGCAAATTGAACTATGGCTACACCTTC.

The chain couples TRBV19 to TRBJ1-1; D uncertain. Looked up from germline, CDR1 is LNHDA and CDR2 is SQIVND (reference sequence). Trimming removed 5 bases at V and 1 base at J, with 8 bases between. The CDR3 covers 13 residues. In DNA, the CDR3 is TGTGCCAGTAGTCAGACTGAGAACACTGAAGCTTTCTTT. Translation: CASSQTENTEAFF.

The chain uses TRBV5-6 and TRBJ1-2; TRBD1 is a possible D gene (6 bases). V was cut by 3 bases and J by 8 bases, with 14 bases left in between. CDR1 and CDR2 (germline): SGHDT, YYEEEE. This CDR3 is built from 13 residues. Here the CDR3 reads CASSWTQGYGYTF. The CDR3 region has the DNA TGTGCCAGCAGCTGGACACAGGGTTACGGCTACACCTTC.

The V call is TRBV27, the J call TRBJ2-7; tentatively, D is TRBD1 or TRBD2 (5 bases each). V lost 4 bases and J 3 bases, leaving 10 bases between the germline ends. CDR1 and CDR2 from the germline V gene are MNHEY and SMNVEV (reference sequence). The length of the CDR3 is 13 residues. CDR3 loop: CASSSGRNYEQYF. In DNA, the CDR3 is TGTGCCAGCAGTTCGGGACGCAACTACGAGCAGTACTTC.

The gene calls are TRBV7-6 and TRBJ2-1, with 8 bases fitting TRBD2. Germline V gives CDR1 SGHVS, CDR2 FNYEAQ. V dropped 3 bases and J dropped 5; count of bases not matched to a gene: 6. CDR3 size: 15 residues. CDR3 sequence: CASSFLAGQNNEQFF. For the CDR3, the DNA is TGTGCCAGCAGCTTCTTAGCGGGGCAAAACAATGAGCAGTTCTTC.

Turning to this clone: The junction differs from germline at one of its ends, possibly a read error. The V call is TRBV12-3 or TRBV12-4, the J call TRBJ2-5; unclear D gene. CDR3 length: 11 amino acids. The CDR3 region is CASSSSEAQYF. In DNA, the CDR3 is TGTGCCAGCAGCTCCTCAGAGGCCCAGTACTTC.

This chain uses TRBV6-1 with TRBJ1-4; possibly TRBD1 for D (6 bases). CDR1 and CDR2 (germline): MNHNS, SASEGT. V shed 2 bases and J shed 14 bases, with 12 bases lying between them. This CDR3 comprises 12 residues. The CDR3 DNA reads TGTGCCAGCAGTGAATTCCGGGGGCTGCTGTTTTTT. It is translated as CASSEFRGLLFF.

This clone was observed once. The rearrangement uses TRBV18 and TRBJ2-3; D possibly corresponds to TRBD1 (5 bases). Germline V gene sequence: CDR1 KGHSH, CDR2 LQKENI. V was pared by 0 bases and J by 4 bases, with 11 bases between. The CDR3 is 15 residues long. CDR3 sequence reads: CASSPPARAPDTQYF. The CDR3 DNA reads as TGTGCCAGCTCACCACCGGCCAGGGCTCCAGATACGCAGTATTTT.